This TCR beta chain was obtained from a study of cytomegalovirus exposure and HLA in healthy donors. Study-level results: In a later analysis, V- and J-gene trimming of beta chains associated with a DCLRE1C missense variant, replicated independently. Later analysis reportedly placed an Asian-associated ancestry cluster below the approximately 680-donor mean in N-insertions.

A word on this clone: Its antigen is undetermined.

PCR used 60 Vbeta primers and 13 Jbeta primers. The method was immunoSEQ multiplex PCR; TCRdb's version includes in-frame clones alone and lacks a portion of them. The table lists fewer than 200,000 clones, approximately 90% of them singletons. The V and J ends lost 0 bases and 6 bases, in that order; junction bases with no gene match: 3. The CDR3 has 15 amino acids. Per germline, CDR1 LGHNA and CDR2 YNFKEQ. The sequenced sample was PBMCs. The receptor was isolated from a woman in her twenties or thirties in good health and CMV-seronegative. This chain uses TRBV4-2 with TRBJ2-7; 12 bases are a match to TRBD2. The CDR3 reads CASSQELLAGGEQYF. The CDR3 coding sequence is TGTGCCAGCAGCCAAGAACTACTAGCGGGAGGCGAGCAGTACTTC.